One sample yielded the 17 T cell receptor beta chains listed below, sequenced in a study of blood T cell repertoires in COVID-19. Assay used: immunoSEQ multiplex PCR; TCRdb lists only in-frame clones, some missing. In the table there are tens of thousands of clones, about 91% of which are singletons. Sequences were obtained from peripheral blood. The receptors derive from a woman of 80 years or more with acute or convalescent COVID-19.

V is TRBV19 and J is TRBJ1-2; maybe TRBD1 (5 bases). The CDR3 extends over 16 amino acids. The V gene lost 5 bases and the J gene lost 5 bases, with 21 bases spanning the gap. Per the germline V gene, CDR1 is LNHDA and CDR2 is SQIVND (reference sequence). The CDR3 coding sequence is TGTGCCAGTAGTGCTGATTACAGGTGGTCCTTTTATGGCTACACCTTC. It codes for CASSADYRWSFYGYTF.

V and J are TRBV6-5 and TRBJ2-7, with TRBD1 identical over 7 bases. Losses at the gene ends were 5 bases for V and 6 bases for J; bases not matched to a gene: 7. The CDR3 length is 13 residues. Germline CDR1 MNHEY, CDR2 SVGAGI. The CDR3 bases are TGTGCCAGCAGTCACAGACAGGGAGTCGAGCAGTACTTC. Translated, it gives CASSHRQGVEQYF.

Only one count was recorded for this clone. The rearrangement uses TRBV13 and TRBJ1-2; D possibly corresponds to TRBD1 (5 bases). The V and J ends lost 6 bases and 8 bases respectively, with 19 bases between them. This CDR3 comprises 14 residues. From germline, CDR1 is PRHDT and CDR2 FYEKMQ (reference sequence). CDR3 sequence reads: CASRLNLGRGGYTF. DNA of the CDR3: TGTGCCAGCAGGCTAAACCTGGGGCGTGGAGGCTACACCTTC.

For this clone: The junction differs from germline at one of its ends, possibly a read error. V and J are TRBV2 and TRBJ2-7; D not certain. Per the germline V gene, CDR1 is SNHLY and CDR2 is FYNNEI. The CDR3 contains 12 residues. This chain's CDR3 is CASSEVSHEQYF. In DNA, the CDR3 is TGTGCCAGCAGTGAAGTCTCCCACGAGCAGTACTTC.

The chain has TRBV11-3 and TRBJ2-2; D possibly corresponds to TRBD1 (5 bases). Germline V lookup: CDR1 SGHNT, CDR2 YENEEA. Trimming removed 1 base from V and 1 base from J, with 13 bases in between. The CDR3 runs 17 residues. The CDR3 protein is CASSLVSGHMNTGELFF. In DNA form, the CDR3 reads TGTGCCAGCAGCTTAGTCTCTGGACACATGAACACCGGGGAGCTGTTTTTT.

V is TRBV19 and J is TRBJ2-7; TRBD1 aligns across 9 bases. With V trimmed by 5 bases and J by 2 bases, 10 bases remained unmatched. Germline V CDR1 and CDR2: LNHDA, SQIVND (reference sequence). This CDR3 contains 16 residues. CDR3 amino acids: CASSAPGQGRTYEQYF. Here the CDR3 DNA reads TGTGCCAGTAGTGCCCCGGGACAGGGAAGGACCTACGAGCAGTACTTC.

The chain joins TRBV3-1 (or the pseudogene TRBV3-2) to TRBJ2-1; 11 bases align to TRBD2. J was trimmed by 10 bases and V by 5 bases; bases with no gene match: 19. Germline V gives CDR1 LGHDT, CDR2 YNNKEL (reference sequence). The CDR3 has 18 residues. The CDR3 loop reads CASSSRGGTSGLESEQFF. The CDR3, as DNA: TGTGCCAGCAGCTCCAGGGGAGGGACTAGCGGCCTGGAGTCGGAGCAGTTCTTC.

This clone has just a few counts. This chain connects TRBV9 to TRBJ1-1; D perhaps matches TRBD1 (6 bases). CDR3 length equals 16 residues. V lost 4 bases, J lost 3 bases, and 19 bases lay in between. From germline, CDR1 is SGDLS and CDR2 YYNGEE. CDR3 sequence: CASSPNTPRGDTEAFF. CDR3 DNA: TGTGCCAGCAGCCCAAACACTCCCAGGGGAGACACTGAAGCTTTCTTT.

The J gene is TRBJ1-2, the V gene TRBV7-9; 7 bases agree with TRBD1. CDR1 and CDR2 (germline): SEHNR, FQNEAQ (reference sequence). Germline trimming cut 6 bases from V and 7 bases from J; bases unmatched to any gene: 5. The CDR3 covers 12 residues. CDR3 sequence: CASSNRGLGYTF. The CDR3 bases are TGTGCCAGCAGTAATAGGGGGCTTGGCTACACCTTC.

The chain carries TRBV7-9 and TRBJ2-5; 7 bases align to TRBD1. CDR1 is SEHNR, CDR2 FQNEAQ, per germline (reference sequence). V shed 5 bases and J 5 bases; nucleotides not matched to a gene: 8. The CDR3 has 14 residues. CDR3 nucleotide sequence: TGTGCCAGCAGCAAGAGACAGGGTGGGGAGACCCAGTACTTC. Translation gives CASSKRQGGETQYF.

The chain employs TRBV7-2 and TRBJ1-2; D is perhaps TRBD1 (5 bases). Germline V gives CDR1 SGHTA, CDR2 FQGNSA. Trimming removed 3 bases from V and 8 bases from J, with 7 bases in between. The CDR3 is made up of 11 amino acids. CDR3 residues: CASSLTVGYTF. The CDR3 DNA sequence: TGTGCCAGCAGCTTGACAGTAGGCTACACCTTC.

V and J are TRBV4-3 and TRBJ2-2; 7 positions match TRBD1. This CDR3 region has 13 residues. V trimming: 4 bases; J trimming: 13 bases; junction bases outside the gene matches: 9. Germline V gene lookup returns CDR1 LGHNA and CDR2 YSLEER. The CDR3 spells CASSRQRGQGLFF. Here the CDR3 DNA reads TGCGCCAGCAGCCGCCAAAGGGGGCAGGGGCTGTTTTTT.

This clone showed up just a few times. The chain joins TRBV2 to TRBJ2-1; D possibly corresponds to TRBD2 (5 bases). This CDR3 comprises 15 residues. Germline V gene lookup returns CDR1 SNHLY and CDR2 FYNNEI. V lost 7 bases and J lost 2, with 15 bases in between. In DNA form, the CDR3 reads TGTGCCAGCACCGGTGGAGGAAAAACCTACAATGAGCAGTTCTTC. Translation: CASTGGGKTYNEQFF.

The V and J genes are TRBV15 and TRBJ1-4, with 7 bases lining up with TRBD1. CDR1 is LNHNV and CDR2 is YYDKDF in the germline V gene (reference sequence). The CDR3 is 15 amino acids. The V segment lost 2 bases and the J segment 4 bases; nucleotides outside the gene matches: 4. CDR3 sequence (DNA): TGTGCCACCAGCAGACCAGGGGGGAGTAATGAAAAACTGTTTTTT. Protein sequence: CATSRPGGSNEKLFF.

V usage is TRBV4-1 and J usage is TRBJ2-7, with TRBD1 matching over 9 bases. The V gene end was trimmed by 9 bases and the J gene end by 4 bases; junction bases not matched to a gene: 7. The germline V gene encodes CDR1 MGHRA and CDR2 YSYEKL. The CDR3 is 13 amino acids. The CDR3 coding sequence is TGCGCCAGTGCCGGGACAGGGTCTTACGAGCAGTACTTC. Its translation is CASAGTGSYEQYF.

Only a few counts were recorded for this clone. The chain recombines TRBV3-1 (or the pseudogene TRBV3-2) with TRBJ1-1; tentatively, D is TRBD1 (5 bases). Germline CDR1 reads LGHDT; CDR2 reads YNNKEL (reference sequence). The V gene lost 4 bases and the J gene lost 4 bases, with 13 bases spanning the gap. The CDR3 runs to 14 residues. The CDR3 nucleotides read TGTGCCAGCAGCCGTCAGGGTCGAGGCACTGAAGCTTTCTTT. Translation gives CASSRQGRGTEAFF.

The chain recombines TRBV3-1 (or the pseudogene TRBV3-2) with TRBJ1-1; 8 bases map to TRBD1. The CDR3 spans 15 residues. CDR1 LGHDT and CDR2 YNNKEL come from the germline V gene (reference sequence). Trimming took 4 bases from V and 1 from J; bases not matched to a gene: 5. CDR3 in DNA: TGTGCCAGCAGCCGACGACAGGGGAAGAACACTGAAGCTTTCTTT. Its translation is CASSRRQGKNTEAFF.